This T cell receptor (beta chain) was profiled in a study of graft-versus-host responses after intestinal transplantation. Study-level information: Recipients uniformly received anti-thymocyte globulin induction, followed by tacrolimus and steroids for approximately 3 years. Study-wide results and caveats: Graft-versus-host to host-versus-graft clonal ratios in allografts were high in patients with graft-donor T cell macrochimerism. Recipient marrow showed GvH clones, some seen first in ileum or blood.

Germline-derived CDR1 and CDR2 are MNHEY and SVGAGI. With 7 bases removed from V and 6 bases from J, the gap between germline ends came to 16 bases. This CDR3 contains 13 residues. Data came from immunoSEQ multiplex PCR; TCRdb stores just in-frame clones and leaves some out. Among fewer than 45,000 clones listed, about 91% were seen once. About this clone itself: The antigen is undetermined.

This clonotype originated in a human patient who received an intestinal transplant, so some T cells may come from the graft donor. The J gene is TRBJ2-7, the V gene TRBV6-5; no firm D call. Sequences were derived from PBMCs, sampled 524 days after transplant. The CDR3 bases are TGTGCCAGCAATTTAGTCAGCCCCGGCGAGCAGTACTTC. This translates into CASNLVSPGEQYF.